This T cell receptor (beta chain) comes out of a study of blood T cell repertoires in COVID-19. This clone was detected only a few times. Participants came from roughly 23 US areas, aged about 18 to 100 years. Participants had their cohort set by participant-reported clinical history. Symptom resolution, clearance, or two negative PCRs marked the recovered donors of Cohort 3. Repertoires were generated with immunoSEQ multiplex PCR, while TCRdb's copy carries only in-frame clones and drops some. This sample yields more than 400,000 clones, of which roughly 87% are seen a single time; 0.6% to 0.7% belongs to the top ten. This sequence originates from a man aged 18 to 30 who had recovered from COVID-19. Sequences were obtained from PBMCs or T cells enriched from blood (not recorded which).

CDR3 sequence: CASSPWTSLDEQFF. The CDR3 nucleotides read TGTGCCAGCAGCCCTTGGACTAGTTTGGATGAGCAGTTCTTC. The J gene is TRBJ2-1, the V gene TRBV14; 7 nucleotides align to TRBD2. This CDR3 spans 14 amino acids. Germline V lookup: CDR1 SGHDN, CDR2 FVKESK. The junction had 8 bases not matched to a gene; V was cut back by 4 bases and J by 8 bases.